These 28 T cell receptor beta chains were all obtained from the same sample, sequenced in a study of blood T cell repertoires in COVID-19. Profiling relied on immunoSEQ multiplex PCR, and the TCRdb table lists in-frame clones only, not all of them. The sample consists of 200,000 to 300,000 clones, roughly 88% of them appearing once. The sample consisted of peripheral blood. These receptors were collected from a woman aged 80 or older with COVID-19, enrolled during active disease.

The V gene is TRBV9, the J gene TRBJ2-5, with 11 positions matching TRBD1. V shed 4 bases, J shed 2 bases, and the junction held 4 bases outside the gene matches. CDR1 SGDLS and CDR2 YYNGEE come from the germline V gene. The CDR3 consists of 15 residues. CDR3: CASSRTGGTQETQYF. As DNA, the CDR3 is TGTGCCAGCAGCCGGACAGGGGGCACGCAAGAGACCCAGTACTTC.

The chain uses TRBV24-1 and TRBJ2-7; 7 bases align to TRBD1. V trimming: 5 bases; J trimming: 1 base; junction bases outside the gene matches: 7. CDR3 size: 15 residues. CDR1 and CDR2 (germline): KGHDR, SFDVKD. CDR3 loop: CATSARDRRSYEQYF. The CDR3 DNA sequence: TGTGCCACCAGTGCCCGGGACAGAAGGTCCTACGAGCAGTACTTC.

The chain combines TRBV11-1 with TRBJ1-5, with 7 bases identical to TRBD1. CDR1 is SGHAT and CDR2 is FQDESV in the germline V gene (reference sequence). This CDR3 is 14 amino acids long. The V and J ends lost 6 bases and 2 bases, in that order; junction bases with no gene match: 4. The CDR3 is CASSSGQGNQPQHF. CDR3 DNA: TGTGCCAGCAGTTCAGGACAGGGCAATCAGCCCCAGCATTTT.

The chain recombines TRBV6-5 with TRBJ1-2; 8 bases line up with TRBD1. The CDR3 is 14 amino acids. Germline V CDR1 and CDR2: MNHEY, SVGAGI. Trimming took 8 bases from V and 4 from J; bases not matched to a gene: 9. CDR3 DNA: TGTGCCAGCCAGCCCCTAGGGACAGGCTATGGCTACACCTTC. Translation gives CASQPLGTGYGYTF.

The CDR3 here is CASSLGRQGNSPLHF. CDR3 bases: TGTGCCAGCAGCTTAGGGCGACAGGGGAATTCACCCCTCCACTTT. The chain employs TRBV11-2 and TRBJ1-6; the match to TRBD1 covers 8 bases. V shed 1 base and J 7 bases; nucleotides not matched to a gene: 3. The germline gives CDR1 SGHAT, CDR2 FQNNGV. The CDR3 consists of 15 residues.

V and J are TRBV28 and TRBJ1-1; D is uncertain. The CDR3 runs 13 residues. Germline CDR1 MDHEN, CDR2 SYDVKM. Trimming removed 3 bases at V and 1 base at J, with 6 bases between. The DNA for the CDR3 is TGTGCCAGCAGTTTGGGCCAGAACACTGAAGCTTTCTTT. Translation gives CASSLGQNTEAFF.

This clone was observed a few times. The chain is built from TRBV28 and TRBJ2-7; 8 positions agree with TRBD1. With V trimmed by 5 bases and J by 2 bases, 5 bases remained unmatched. Germline CDR1 is MDHEN and CDR2 is SYDVKM. The CDR3 totals 14 residues. The CDR3 sequence is CASSGTGLPYEQYV. The CDR3 nucleotides are TGTGCCAGCAGTGGGACAGGACTTCCCTACGAGCAGTACGTC.

This sequence joins TRBV18 and TRBJ1-5; 8 bases align to TRBD1. J lost 3 bases, V lost 2 bases, and 3 bases had no gene match. There are 15 residues in the CDR3. Germline CDR1 and CDR2: KGHSH and LQKENI. CDR3 region: CASSPGDRPNQPQHF. The CDR3 DNA reads TGTGCCAGCTCACCAGGGGACAGGCCCAATCAGCCCCAGCATTTT.

The J gene is TRBJ2-5, the V gene TRBV5-1; 9 nucleotides line up with TRBD2. Losses at the gene ends were 4 bases for V and 1 base for J; bases not matched to a gene: 5. The germline V gene has CDR1 SGHRS and CDR2 YFSETQ. This CDR3 region has 15 residues. Here the CDR3 DNA reads TGCGCCAGCAGCATGTCTAGCGGGGTCCAAGAGACCCAGTACTTC. Its translation is CASSMSSGVQETQYF.

This clone was recorded only once. The chain employs TRBV29-1 and TRBJ2-7; 9 bases match TRBD1. The ends lost 5 bases at V and 7 bases at J; junction bases unmatched: 9. Germline assignment: CDR1 SQVTM and CDR2 ANQGSEA. The CDR3 consists of 13 residues. CDR3 DNA sequence: TGCAGCGTTCCGGGACAGGGAAATGGGGAGCAGTACTTC. Translation: CSVPGQGNGEQYF.

CDR3 region: CASRSGLERYEQYF. As DNA, the CDR3 is TGTGCCAGCCGCTCGGGGTTAGAAAGATACGAGCAGTACTTC. This chain connects TRBV5-6 to TRBJ2-7; D is possibly TRBD2 (5 bases). Germline lookup yields CDR1 SGHDT and CDR2 YYEEEE. V shed 7 bases and J shed 4 bases, with 18 bases lying between them. CDR3 length: 14 amino acids.

The rearrangement links TRBV4-2 to TRBJ1-1; D is unclear. The germline V and J ends were trimmed by 1 base and 4 bases, with 19 bases remaining between them. Germline V gives CDR1 LGHNA, CDR2 YNFKEQ. CDR3 size: 17 residues. This CDR3 reads CASSQVSKAQVGTEAFF. The DNA of the CDR3 is TGTGCCAGCAGCCAAGTAAGTAAGGCGCAGGTCGGCACTGAAGCTTTCTTT.

The V gene is TRBV18, the J gene TRBJ1-4; TRBD1 might be the D (5 bases). Per germline, CDR1 KGHSH and CDR2 LQKENI. Trimming removed 2 bases at V and 7 bases at J, with 20 bases between. The CDR3 totals 17 residues. The CDR3 nucleotides are TGTGCCAGCTCACCATCCGGGACCCCAACCGGGGGTGAAAAACTGTTTTTT. Encoded protein: CASSPSGTPTGGEKLFF.

The rearrangement uses TRBV28 and TRBJ1-2, with 8 bases lining up with TRBD1. The CDR3 has 14 amino acids. The ends lost 6 bases at V and 5 bases at J; junction bases unmatched: 8. Germline-derived CDR1 and CDR2 are MDHEN and SYDVKM. In DNA, the CDR3 is TGTGCCAGCAGCCTGACAGGGGCTGTGTATGGCTACACCTTC. Protein sequence: CASSLTGAVYGYTF.

The rearrangement joins TRBV3-1 (or the pseudogene TRBV3-2) to TRBJ1-4, with 9 bases that match TRBD1. Germline V gene data show CDR1 as LGHDT and CDR2 as YNNKEL (reference sequence). V shed 3 bases, J shed 3 bases, and the junction held 2 bases outside the gene matches. This CDR3 is built from 15 residues. The CDR3 spells CASSQGQGSNEKLFF. In DNA form, the CDR3 reads TGTGCCAGCAGCCAGGGACAGGGTTCTAATGAAAAACTGTTTTTT.

The genes are TRBV18 and TRBJ1-4; 8 bases align to TRBD1. J was trimmed by 6 bases and V by 3 bases; bases with no gene match: 3. Germline CDR1 reads KGHSH; CDR2 reads LQKENI. The CDR3 totals 14 residues. DNA of the CDR3: TGTGCCAGCTCACCTCCGGGACAGGATGAAAAACTGTTTTTT. Translating gives CASSPPGQDEKLFF.

This rearrangement joins TRBV2 to TRBJ1-2; D is possibly TRBD1 (6 bases). The CDR3 runs to 14 residues. Trimming cost V 6 bases and J 0 bases, with 11 bases left between them. The V gene's germline CDR1 is SNHLY and CDR2 FYNNEI. The CDR3 reads CASSRQAANYGYTF. CDR3 in DNA: TGTGCCAGCAGCCGACAGGCAGCTAACTATGGCTACACCTTC.

This sequence joins TRBV5-1 and TRBJ1-2; the D is unclear. The germline V and J ends were trimmed by 4 bases and 8 bases, with 15 bases remaining between them. CDR1 and CDR2 from the germline V gene are SGHRS and YFSETQ. CDR3 length: 13 residues. The chain's CDR3 is CASSLGEGGGYTF. The CDR3 DNA reads as TGCGCCAGCAGCCTCGGGGAGGGTGGCGGCTACACCTTC. The whole variable domain, filled in from reference TRBV5-1 and TRBJ1-2, reads KAGVTQTPRYLIKTRGQQVTLSCSPISGHRSVSWYQQTPGQGLQFLFEYFSETQRNKGNFPGRFSGRQFSNSRSEMNVSTLELGDSALYLCASSLGEGGGYTFGSGTRLTVV.

The rearrangement links TRBV5-1 to TRBJ1-6, with TRBD1 matching 8 bases. V gave up 4 bases and J gave up 7 bases; unmatched junction bases: 7. CDR1 is SGHRS and CDR2 is YFSETQ in the germline V gene. The CDR3 sequence is 15 residues long. CDR3 nucleotide sequence: TGCGCCAGCAGCCCGGAGACAGGGGCAAATTCACCCCTCCACTTT. Encoded protein: CASSPETGANSPLHF.

This clone was picked up one time. The chain carries TRBV28 and TRBJ2-5, with a weak D call TRBD1 (5 bases). V was cut by 4 bases and J by 0 bases, with 6 bases left in between. The CDR3 covers 13 residues. The germline V gene has CDR1 MDHEN and CDR2 SYDVKM. The CDR3 is CASSSGNQETQYF. The CDR3 region has the DNA TGTGCCAGCAGTTCAGGGAACCAAGAGACCCAGTACTTC.

This clone has at least ten counts. The CDR3 region has the DNA TGTGCCAGCAGCAACACAGGGGAAGGAAACACCATATATTTT. This translates into CASSNTGEGNTIYF. V usage is TRBV5-4 and J usage is TRBJ1-3, with TRBD1 matching 7 bases. There are 14 residues in the CDR3. CDR1 is SGHNT and CDR2 is YYREEE in the germline V gene (reference sequence). V was pared by 4 bases and J by 4 bases, with 5 bases of the junction left unmatched.

The rearrangement joins TRBV19 to TRBJ2-3; 7 positions match TRBD2. The trim removed 5 bases at V and 6 bases at J, leaving 8 bases unmatched. There are 14 residues in the CDR3. Germline CDR1 LNHDA, CDR2 SQIVND (reference sequence). CDR3 in amino acids: CASSFARGGDTQYF. In DNA, the CDR3 is TGTGCCAGTAGTTTCGCCCGGGGAGGGGATACGCAGTATTTT.

The V and J genes are TRBV2 and TRBJ1-5; no clear D gene. The CDR3 consists of 17 residues. Per the germline V gene, CDR1 is SNHLY and CDR2 is FYNNEI. Deletions cut 4 bases from V and 2 bases from J, with 18 bases between. CDR3 nucleotides: TGTGCCAGCAGTGGCGGGCCGGGAGCGCGTGGCAATCAGCCCCAGCATTTT. Its protein is CASSGGPGARGNQPQHF.

This sequence joins TRBV12-5 and TRBJ1-2, with D perhaps TRBD1 (5 bases). The CDR3 totals 16 residues. Trimming left V 0 bases short and J 4 bases short, with 15 bases between. Germline loops: CDR1 LGHNT, CDR2 FRNRAP. The CDR3 coding sequence is TGTGCTAGTGGTTTGGTAACCGGGGGACTGGTCTATGGCTACACCTTC. Translated, it gives CASGLVTGGLVYGYTF.

The chain combines TRBV5-1 with TRBJ2-5; 16 nucleotides agree with TRBD2. CDR3 size: 15 residues. The germline CDR1 and CDR2 sequences are SGHRS and YFSETQ. V lost 6 bases to trimming and J lost 5 bases; unmatched junction nucleotides: 4. DNA of the CDR3: TGCGCCAGCACCACGGGACTAGCGGGGGGGGAGACCCAGTACTTC. This encodes CASTTGLAGGETQYF.

The chain employs TRBV7-2 and TRBJ2-7; maybe TRBD1 (6 bases). V shed 1 base and J shed 3 bases, with 10 bases lying between them. This CDR3 has 14 residues. CDR1 is SGHTA, CDR2 FQGNSA, per germline. This CDR3 reads CASSLGQDLYEQYF. The DNA for the CDR3 is TGTGCCAGCAGCTTAGGACAGGACCTCTACGAGCAGTACTTC. Drawing the rest from reference TRBV7-2 and TRBJ2-7, the complete variable domain is GAGVSQSPSNKVTEKGKDVELRCDPISGHTALYWYRQSLGQGLEFLIYFQGNSAPDKSGLPSDRFSAERTGGSVSTLTIQRTQQEDSAVYLCASSLGQDLYEQYFGPGTRLTVT.

The chain joins TRBV4-2 to TRBJ2-1; TRBD1 matches at 8 bases. Per germline, CDR1 LGHNA and CDR2 YNFKEQ. The CDR3 is made up of 15 amino acids. Unmatched junction bases numbered 5, after V lost 0 bases and J lost 7 bases. The CDR3 DNA is TGTGCCAGCAGCCAAGACAGGGGGCTGAGGAATGAGCAGTTCTTC. Translated, it gives CASSQDRGLRNEQFF.

This clone appeared once. The rearrangement uses TRBV5-1 and TRBJ2-5; 10 bases line up with TRBD2. The V and J ends lost 0 bases and 2 bases, in that order; junction bases with no gene match: 4. CDR3 size: 16 residues. The germline CDR1 and CDR2 sequences are SGHRS and YFSETQ. The CDR3 coding sequence is TGCGCCAGCAGCTTGGTAACTAGCGGGGCGCAAGAGACCCAGTACTTC. It translates to CASSLVTSGAQETQYF.